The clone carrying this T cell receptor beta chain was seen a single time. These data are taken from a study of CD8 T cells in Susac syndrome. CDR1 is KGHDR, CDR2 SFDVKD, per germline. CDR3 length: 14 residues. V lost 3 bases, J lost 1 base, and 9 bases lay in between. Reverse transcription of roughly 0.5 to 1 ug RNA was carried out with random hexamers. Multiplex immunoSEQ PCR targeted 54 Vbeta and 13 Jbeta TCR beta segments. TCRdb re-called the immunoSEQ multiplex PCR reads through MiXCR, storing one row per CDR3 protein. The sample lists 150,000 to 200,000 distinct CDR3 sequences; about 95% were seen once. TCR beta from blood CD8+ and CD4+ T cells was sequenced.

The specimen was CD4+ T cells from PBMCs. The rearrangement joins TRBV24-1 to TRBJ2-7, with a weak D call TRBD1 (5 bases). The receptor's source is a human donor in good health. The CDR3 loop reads CATSDPRTSYEQYF. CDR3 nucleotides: TGTGCCACCAGTGATCCCCGGACATCCTACGAGCAGTACTTC.